This T cell receptor (beta chain) came from a study of blood T cell repertoires in COVID-19. Overall study context: From T cells, B-cell-depleted T cells, or PBMCs came the material, which was cDNA or gDNA.

CDR3 size: 16 residues. Trimming stripped 1 base from V and 2 bases from J, with 13 bases between. The germline V gene encodes CDR1 LGHNA and CDR2 YSLEER. Participant ages covered roughly 18 to 90 years across around 25 US areas. As handled by the study authors: It was from reference gene primer amplification that nucleated cell counts were estimated. TCRdb's table, derived via immunoSEQ multiplex PCR, lists solely in-frame clones and lacks some. That table furnishes V, J and clone size, whereas the DNA furnished D and trimming. The sample records approximately 210,000 clones, 81% being singletons. This TCR was sampled from a woman aged 45-60 years with acute COVID-19. V is TRBV4-3 and J is TRBJ2-3; the D gene is possibly TRBD2 (6 bases). Sequenced input: PBMCs or T cells enriched from blood (not recorded which). CDR3 sequence: CASSQAQAGYTDTQYF. DNA for the CDR3: TGCGCCAGCAGCCAAGCCCAGGCGGGGTACACAGATACGCAGTATTTT.